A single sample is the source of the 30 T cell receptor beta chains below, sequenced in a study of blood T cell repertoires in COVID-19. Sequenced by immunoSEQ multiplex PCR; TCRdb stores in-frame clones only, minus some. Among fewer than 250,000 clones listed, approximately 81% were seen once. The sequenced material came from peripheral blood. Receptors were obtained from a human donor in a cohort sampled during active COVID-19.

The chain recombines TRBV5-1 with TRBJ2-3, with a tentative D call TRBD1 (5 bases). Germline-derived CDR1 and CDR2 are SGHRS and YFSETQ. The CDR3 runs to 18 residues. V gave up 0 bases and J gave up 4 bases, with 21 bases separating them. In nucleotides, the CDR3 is TGCGCCAGCAGCTTGGTACTGTCGGGCAGGGTCCCCCCAGATACGCAGTATTTT. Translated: CASSLVLSGRVPPDTQYF.

CDR3 in amino acids: CASRFEMSNEQFF. The DNA for the CDR3 is TGTGCCAGCAGGTTCGAAATGAGCAATGAGCAGTTCTTC. The V and J genes are TRBV7-9 and TRBJ2-1; D ambiguous. The V and J ends lost 6 bases and 6 bases respectively, with 12 bases between them. CDR1 and CDR2 (germline): SEHNR, FQNEAQ (reference sequence). There are 13 residues in the CDR3. The full variable domain, in which reference TRBV7-9 and TRBJ2-1 provide the parts outside the CDR3, is DTGVSQNPRHKITKRGQNVTFRCDPISEHNRLYWYRQTLGQGPEFLTYFQNEAQLEKSRLLSDRFSAERPKGSFSTLEIQRTEQGDSAMYLCASRFEMSNEQFFGPGTRLTVL.

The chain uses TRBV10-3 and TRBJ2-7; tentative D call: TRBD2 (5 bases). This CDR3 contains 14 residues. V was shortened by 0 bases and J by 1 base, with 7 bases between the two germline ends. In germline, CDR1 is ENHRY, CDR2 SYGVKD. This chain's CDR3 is CAISESPGSYEQYV. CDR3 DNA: TGTGCCATCAGTGAGTCCCCGGGGTCCTACGAGCAGTACGTC.

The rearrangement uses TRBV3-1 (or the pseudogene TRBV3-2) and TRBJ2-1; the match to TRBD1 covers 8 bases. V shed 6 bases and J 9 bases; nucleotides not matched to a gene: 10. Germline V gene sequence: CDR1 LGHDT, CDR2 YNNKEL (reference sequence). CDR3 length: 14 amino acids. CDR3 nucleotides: TGTGCCAGCAGACCCGGGACAGGCATTGGTGAGCAGTTCTTC. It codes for CASRPGTGIGEQFF.

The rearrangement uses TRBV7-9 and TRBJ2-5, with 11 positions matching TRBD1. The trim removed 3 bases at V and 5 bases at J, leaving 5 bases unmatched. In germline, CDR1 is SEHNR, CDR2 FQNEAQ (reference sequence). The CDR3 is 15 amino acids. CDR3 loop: CASSFGQGARETQYF. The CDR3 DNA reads TGTGCCAGCAGCTTCGGACAGGGGGCTAGGGAGACCCAGTACTTC. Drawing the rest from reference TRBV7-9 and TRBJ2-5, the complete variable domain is DTGVSQNPRHKITKRGQNVTFRCDPISEHNRLYWYRQTLGQGPEFLTYFQNEAQLEKSRLLSDRFSAERPKGSFSTLEIQRTEQGDSAMYLCASSFGQGARETQYFGPGTRLLVL.

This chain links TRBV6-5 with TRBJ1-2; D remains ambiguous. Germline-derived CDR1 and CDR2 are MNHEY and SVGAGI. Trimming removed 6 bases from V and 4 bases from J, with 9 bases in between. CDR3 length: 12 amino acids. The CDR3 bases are TGTGCCAGCAGCCACACAGCCTATGGCTACACCTTC. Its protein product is CASSHTAYGYTF.

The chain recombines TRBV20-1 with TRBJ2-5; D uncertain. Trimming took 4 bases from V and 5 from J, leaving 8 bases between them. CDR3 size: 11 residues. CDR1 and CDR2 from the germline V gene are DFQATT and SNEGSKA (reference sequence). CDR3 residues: CSAMLRETQYF. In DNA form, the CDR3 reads TGCAGTGCTATGCTACGGGAGACCCAGTACTTC.

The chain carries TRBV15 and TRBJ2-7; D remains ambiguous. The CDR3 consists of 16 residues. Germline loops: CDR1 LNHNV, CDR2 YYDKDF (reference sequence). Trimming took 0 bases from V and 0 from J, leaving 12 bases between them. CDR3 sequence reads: CATSRERGLSSYEQYF. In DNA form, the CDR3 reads TGTGCCACCAGCAGAGAACGCGGTCTAAGCTCCTACGAGCAGTACTTC.

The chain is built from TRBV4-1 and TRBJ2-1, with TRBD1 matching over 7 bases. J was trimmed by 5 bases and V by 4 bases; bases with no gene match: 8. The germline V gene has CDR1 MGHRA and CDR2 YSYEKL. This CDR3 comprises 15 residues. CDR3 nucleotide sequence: TGCGCCAGCAGCCGAATGGGGACAGCAAACAATGAGCAGTTCTTC. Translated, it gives CASSRMGTANNEQFF.

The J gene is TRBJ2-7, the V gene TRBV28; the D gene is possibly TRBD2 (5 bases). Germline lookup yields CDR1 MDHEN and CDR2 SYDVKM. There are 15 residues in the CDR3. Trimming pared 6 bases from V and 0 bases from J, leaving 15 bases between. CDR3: CASSEEAPSSYEQYF. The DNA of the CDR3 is TGTGCCAGCAGCGAGGAGGCTCCGAGCTCCTACGAGCAGTACTTC.

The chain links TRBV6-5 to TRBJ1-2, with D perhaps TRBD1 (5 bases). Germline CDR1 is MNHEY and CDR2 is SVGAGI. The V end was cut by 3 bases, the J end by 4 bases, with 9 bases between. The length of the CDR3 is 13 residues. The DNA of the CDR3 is TGTGCCAGCAGTTATACAGGCAGCTATGGCTACACCTTC. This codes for CASSYTGSYGYTF.

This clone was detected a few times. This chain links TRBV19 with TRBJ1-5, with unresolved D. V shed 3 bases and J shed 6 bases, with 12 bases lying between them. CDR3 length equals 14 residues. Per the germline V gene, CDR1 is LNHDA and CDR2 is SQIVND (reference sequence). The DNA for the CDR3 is TGTGCCAGTAGTATTGGAGGGAGAAGTCAGCCCCAGCATTTT. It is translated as CASSIGGRSQPQHF.

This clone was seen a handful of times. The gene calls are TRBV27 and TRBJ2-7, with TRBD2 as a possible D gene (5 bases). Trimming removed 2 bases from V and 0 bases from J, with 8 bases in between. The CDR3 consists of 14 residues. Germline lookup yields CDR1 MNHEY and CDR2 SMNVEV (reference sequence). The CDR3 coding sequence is TGTGCCAGCAGTTTAACAACTAGCTCCTACGAGCAGTACTTC. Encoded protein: CASSLTTSSYEQYF.

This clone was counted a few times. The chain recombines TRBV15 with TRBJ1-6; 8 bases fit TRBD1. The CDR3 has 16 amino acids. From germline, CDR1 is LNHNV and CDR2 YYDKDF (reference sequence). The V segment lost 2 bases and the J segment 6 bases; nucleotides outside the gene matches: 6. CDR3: CATSRRPGQVNSPLHF. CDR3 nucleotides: TGTGCCACCAGCAGAAGACCGGGACAGGTTAATTCACCCCTCCACTTT.

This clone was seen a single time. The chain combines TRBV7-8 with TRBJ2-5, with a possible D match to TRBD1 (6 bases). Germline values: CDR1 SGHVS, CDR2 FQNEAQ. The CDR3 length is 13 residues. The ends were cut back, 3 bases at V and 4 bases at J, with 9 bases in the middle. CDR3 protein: CASSFPGVETQYF. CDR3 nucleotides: TGTGCCAGCAGCTTCCCAGGGGTAGAGACCCAGTACTTC.

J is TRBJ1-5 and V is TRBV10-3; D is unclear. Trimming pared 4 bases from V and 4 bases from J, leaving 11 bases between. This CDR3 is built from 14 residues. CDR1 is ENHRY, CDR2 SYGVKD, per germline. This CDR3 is CAISAPPGNQPQHF. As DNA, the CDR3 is TGTGCCATCAGTGCGCCCCCGGGTAATCAGCCCCAGCATTTT.

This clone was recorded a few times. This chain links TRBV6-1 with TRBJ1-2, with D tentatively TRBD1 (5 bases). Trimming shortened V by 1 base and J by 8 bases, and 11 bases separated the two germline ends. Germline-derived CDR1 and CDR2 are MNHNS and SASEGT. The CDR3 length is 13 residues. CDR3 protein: CASSEGRVFGYTF. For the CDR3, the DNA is TGTGCCAGCAGTGAAGGCAGGGTATTCGGCTACACCTTC.

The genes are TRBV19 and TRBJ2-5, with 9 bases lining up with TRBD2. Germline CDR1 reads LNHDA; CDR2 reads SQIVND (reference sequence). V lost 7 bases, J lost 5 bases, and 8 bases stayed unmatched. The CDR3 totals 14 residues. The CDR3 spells CASMSSGVGETQYF. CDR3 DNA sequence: TGTGCCAGTATGTCTAGCGGGGTAGGGGAGACCCAGTACTTC.

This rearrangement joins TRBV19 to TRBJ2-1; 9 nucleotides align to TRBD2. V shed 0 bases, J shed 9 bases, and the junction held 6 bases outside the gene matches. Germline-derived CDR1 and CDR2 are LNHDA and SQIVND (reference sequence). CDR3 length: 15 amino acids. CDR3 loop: CASSIEGAGGREQFF. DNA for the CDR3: TGTGCCAGTAGTATAGAAGGGGCGGGGGGGCGTGAGCAGTTCTTC.

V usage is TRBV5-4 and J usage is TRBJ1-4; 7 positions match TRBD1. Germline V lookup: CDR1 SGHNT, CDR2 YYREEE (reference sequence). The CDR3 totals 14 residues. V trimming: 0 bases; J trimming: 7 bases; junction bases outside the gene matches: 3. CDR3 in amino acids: CASSLGQGLEKLFF. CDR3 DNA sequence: TGTGCCAGCAGCTTGGGACAGGGACTTGAAAAACTGTTTTTT.

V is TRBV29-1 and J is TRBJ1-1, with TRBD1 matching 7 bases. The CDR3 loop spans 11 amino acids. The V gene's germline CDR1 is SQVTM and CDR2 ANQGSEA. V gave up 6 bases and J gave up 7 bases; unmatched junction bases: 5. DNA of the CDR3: TGCAGCGTCGCGGGACAGCTTGAAGCTTTCTTT. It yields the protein CSVAGQLEAFF. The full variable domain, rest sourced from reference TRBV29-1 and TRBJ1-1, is SAVISQKPSRDICQRGTSLTIQCQVDSQVTMMFWYRQQPGQSLTLIATANQGSEATYESGFVIDKFPISRPNLTFSTLTVSNMSPEDSSIYLCSVAGQLEAFFGQGTRLTVV.

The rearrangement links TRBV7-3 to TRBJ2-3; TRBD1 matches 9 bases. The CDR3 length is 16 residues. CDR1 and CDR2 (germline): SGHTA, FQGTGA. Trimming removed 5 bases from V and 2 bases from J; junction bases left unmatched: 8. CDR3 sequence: CASSRTGDPYTDTQYF. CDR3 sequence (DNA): TGTGCCAGCAGCCGGACAGGGGATCCCTACACAGATACGCAGTATTTT.

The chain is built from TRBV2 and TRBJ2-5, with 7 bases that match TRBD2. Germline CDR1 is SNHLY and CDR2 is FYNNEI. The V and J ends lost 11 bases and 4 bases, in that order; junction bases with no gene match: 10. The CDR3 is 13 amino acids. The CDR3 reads CAGRAGMVETQYF. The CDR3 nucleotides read TGTGCCGGCCGAGCGGGGATGGTAGAGACCCAGTACTTC.

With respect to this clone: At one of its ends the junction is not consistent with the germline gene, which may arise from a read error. The CDR3 nucleotides are TGTGCCGGCAGCGGGGAGGTCGACGGGGAGCTGTTTTTT. Translation: CAGSGEVDGELFF. The chain combines TRBV6-5 with TRBJ2-2; 7 bases align to TRBD2. This CDR3 contains 13 residues. Germline V gene sequence: CDR1 MNHEY, CDR2 SVGAGI.

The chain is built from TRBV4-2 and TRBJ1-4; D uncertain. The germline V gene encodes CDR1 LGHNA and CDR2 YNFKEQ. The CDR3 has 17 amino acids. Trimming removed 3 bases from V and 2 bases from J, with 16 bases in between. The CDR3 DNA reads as TGTGCCAGCAGCCAGGTGGCACGGGGTAGGACTAATGAAAAACTGTTTTTT. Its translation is CASSQVARGRTNEKLFF.

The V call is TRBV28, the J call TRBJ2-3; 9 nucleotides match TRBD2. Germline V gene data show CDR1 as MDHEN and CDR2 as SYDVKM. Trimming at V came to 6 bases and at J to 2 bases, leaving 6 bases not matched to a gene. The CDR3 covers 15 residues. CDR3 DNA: TGTGCCAGCAGCTCTAGCGGGGCAGCCACAGATACGCAGTATTTT. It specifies CASSSSGAATDTQYF. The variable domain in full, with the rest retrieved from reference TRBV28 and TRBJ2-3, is DVKVTQSSRYLVKRTGEKVFLECVQDMDHENMFWYRQDPGLGLRLIYFSYDVKMKEKGDIPEGYSVSREKKERFSLILESASTNQTSMYLCASSSSGAATDTQYFGPGTRLTVL.

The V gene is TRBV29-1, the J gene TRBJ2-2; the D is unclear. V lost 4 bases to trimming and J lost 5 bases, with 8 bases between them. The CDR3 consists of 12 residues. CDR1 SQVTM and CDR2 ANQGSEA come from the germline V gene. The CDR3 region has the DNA TGCAGCGTTGGTACAGATACCGGGGAGCTGTTTTTT. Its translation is CSVGTDTGELFF.

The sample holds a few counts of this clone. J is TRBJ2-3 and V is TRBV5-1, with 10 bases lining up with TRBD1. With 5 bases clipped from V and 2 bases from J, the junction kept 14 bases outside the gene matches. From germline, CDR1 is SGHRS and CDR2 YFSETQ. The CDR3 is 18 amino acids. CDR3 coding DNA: TGCGCCAGCAGACGTGACAGGGGGCGAACTAGCGCCACAGATACGCAGTATTTT. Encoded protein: CASRRDRGRTSATDTQYF.

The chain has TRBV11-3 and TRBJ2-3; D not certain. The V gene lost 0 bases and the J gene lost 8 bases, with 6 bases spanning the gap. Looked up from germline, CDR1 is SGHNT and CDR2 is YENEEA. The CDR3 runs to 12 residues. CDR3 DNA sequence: TGTGCCAGCAGCTTAGAGACGGGTACGCAGTATTTT. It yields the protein CASSLETGTQYF.

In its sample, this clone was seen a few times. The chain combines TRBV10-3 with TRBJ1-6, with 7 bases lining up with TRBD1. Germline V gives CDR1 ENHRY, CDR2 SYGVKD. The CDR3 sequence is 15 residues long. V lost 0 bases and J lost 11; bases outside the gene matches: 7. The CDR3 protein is CAISESGGRGAPLHF. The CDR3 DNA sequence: TGTGCCATCAGTGAGTCGGGCGGCAGGGGGGCACCCCTCCACTTT.